This T cell receptor (beta chain) was retrieved from a study of T-cell reconstitution after alpha-beta-depleted transplantation in children. This CDR3 region has 13 residues. A library of TCRbeta sequences, prepared with unique molecular identifiers, was generated. TCRdb redid the calling of the PCR reads with MiXCR, one entry per CDR3 protein. The sample lists 350,000 to 450,000 distinct CDR3 sequences, about an eighth seen once, with 3.5% to 4.5% in the top ten. The sample holds many counts of this clonotype. Source: PBMCs, taken from the stem cell graft. This sequence joins TRBV21-1 and TRBJ2-5. TRBV21-1 is a listed pseudogene. The origin of this receptor is a human donor who donated a stem cell graft to a child with Fanconi anemia. The CDR3 nucleotides read TGTGCCAGCAGCAGGGAAACATACCAGACCCAGTACTTC. This codes for CASSRETYQTQYF.